This entry lists 10 T cell receptor beta chains sequenced from one sample in a study of blood T cell repertoires in COVID-19 (dated by TCRdb to about 2020). Library preparation employed the immunoSEQ multiplex PCR assay. TCRdb provides this immuneACCESS table in a form limited to in-frame rearrangements. Some clones are lacking; in checked studies, under half of them reflect an unresolved V gene, and why the rest are absent is not known. Recorded for this sample are some 70,000 clones; around 90% of them occurred a single time. Jointly, the top ten make up around 6.7% of the sample. Sequenced material: peripheral blood. These receptors were obtained from an elderly woman with active COVID-19.

The rearrangement links TRBV7-3 to TRBJ2-2, with TRBD2 matching 7 bases. This CDR3 is built from 16 residues. J gave up 5 bases and V 1 base, and 7 bases lay outside the gene matches. Germline CDR1 reads SGHTA; CDR2 reads FQGTGA. CDR3 in DNA: TGTGCCAGCAGCTTAATGGGAGGGCCTAATACCGGGGAGCTGTTTTTT. As protein: CASSLMGGPNTGELFF.

The chain links TRBV7-3 to TRBJ2-6; D possibly corresponds to TRBD2 (6 bases). V lost 5 bases and J lost 2, with 13 bases in between. The CDR3 has 16 amino acids. Germline V gene data show CDR1 as SGHTA and CDR2 as FQGTGA. This chain's CDR3 is CASSPNSGAGANVLTF. The CDR3 DNA follows: TGTGCCAGCAGCCCAAATTCGGGGGCTGGGGCCAACGTCCTGACTTTC.

The chain employs TRBV2 and TRBJ1-6; D call uncertain. The CDR3 consists of 15 residues. Germline values: CDR1 SNHLY, CDR2 FYNNEI. Trimming shortened V by 4 bases and J by 2 bases, and 9 bases separated the two germline ends. The CDR3: CASSVEQPYNSPLHF. The CDR3 nucleotides read TGTGCCAGCAGTGTTGAACAACCCTATAATTCACCCCTCCACTTT.

J is TRBJ2-7 and V is TRBV7-8, with D possibly being TRBD1 (5 bases). CDR3 length: 16 amino acids. Germline lookup yields CDR1 SGHVS and CDR2 FQNEAQ. The germline V and J ends were trimmed by 0 bases and 2 bases, with 14 bases remaining between them. The CDR3 sequence: CASSLALRGGPYEQYF. CDR3 DNA: TGTGCCAGCAGCTTAGCGTTAAGGGGTGGACCCTACGAGCAGTACTTC.

In nucleotides, the CDR3 is TGTGCCAGCAGTACCGGACAGGGCACTGGGAACACTGAAGCTTTCTTT. Amino acids: CASSTGQGTGNTEAFF. The V gene is TRBV11-1, the J gene TRBJ1-1; 8 positions match TRBD1. The CDR3 sequence is 16 residues long. The ends lost 6 bases at V and 1 base at J; junction bases unmatched: 10. Germline lookup yields CDR1 SGHAT and CDR2 FQDESV (reference sequence).

Concerning this clone: One end of the junction varies from germline; a read error may be responsible. The chain links TRBV6-2 or TRBV6-3 to TRBJ2-7, with a possible D match to TRBD1 (6 bases). CDR1 MNHEY and CDR2 SVGEGT come from the germline V gene. This CDR3 is built from 15 residues. The CDR3 protein is CANSYGGQSSYEQYF. DNA of the CDR3: TGTGCCAACAGTTACGGTGGACAGAGCTCCTACGAGCAGTACTTC.

The chain couples TRBV4-3 to TRBJ1-2, with D possibly being TRBD1 (6 bases). The germline gives CDR1 LGHNA, CDR2 YSLEER. The CDR3 covers 15 residues. Trimming stripped 5 bases from V and 4 bases from J, with 17 bases between. CDR3 loop: CASSYAGTLPYGYTF. CDR3 nucleotides: TGCGCCAGCAGCTATGCCGGGACACTACCCTATGGCTACACCTTC.

This sequence joins TRBV18 and TRBJ1-4; a possible D gene is TRBD1 (5 bases). V gave up 3 bases and J gave up 3 bases, with 11 bases separating them. Germline V CDR1 and CDR2: KGHSH, LQKENI. CDR3 length: 15 residues. CDR3 nucleotide sequence: TGTGCCAGCTCACCCGGGGGGATTCCTAATGAAAAACTGTTTTTT. Encoded protein: CASSPGGIPNEKLFF.

The rearrangement joins TRBV6-6 to TRBJ2-1; 9 bases map to TRBD2. Germline values: CDR1 MNHNY, CDR2 SVGAGI (reference sequence). The ends lost 6 bases at V and 4 bases at J; junction bases unmatched: 7. The CDR3 totals 15 residues. In DNA, the CDR3 is TGTGCCAGCAGGTCCGGGACTAGCCAATACAATGAGCAGTTCTTC. Residues: CASRSGTSQYNEQFF.

The chain carries TRBV2 and TRBJ2-2; 9 bases map to TRBD2. The CDR3 is 15 residues long. Looked up from germline, CDR1 is SNHLY and CDR2 is FYNNEI. V trimming: 6 bases; J trimming: 5 bases; junction bases outside the gene matches: 7. CDR3 coding DNA: TGTGCCAGCAGCGCGGGGCTAGCGGGGACCGGGGAGCTGTTTTTT. This encodes CASSAGLAGTGELFF. Drawing the rest from reference TRBV2 and TRBJ2-2, the complete variable domain is EPEVTQTPSHQVTQMGQEVILRCVPISNHLYFYWYRQILGQKVEFLVSFYNNEISEKSEIFDDQFSVERPDGSNFTLKIRSTKLEDSAMYFCASSAGLAGTGELFFGEGSRLTVL.